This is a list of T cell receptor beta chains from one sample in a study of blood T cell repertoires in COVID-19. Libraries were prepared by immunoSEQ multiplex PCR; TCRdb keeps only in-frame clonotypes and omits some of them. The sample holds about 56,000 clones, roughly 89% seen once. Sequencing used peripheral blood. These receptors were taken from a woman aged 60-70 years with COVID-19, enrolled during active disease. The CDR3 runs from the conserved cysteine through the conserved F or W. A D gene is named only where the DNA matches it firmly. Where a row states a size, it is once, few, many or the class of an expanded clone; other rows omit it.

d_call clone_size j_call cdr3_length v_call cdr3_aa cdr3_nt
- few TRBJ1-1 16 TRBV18 CASSPLDGGTNTEAFF TGTGCCAGCTCACCTCTAGACGGGGGGACGAACACTGAAGCTTTCTTT
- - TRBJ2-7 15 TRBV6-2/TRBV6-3 CASSYPDSSGYEQYF TGTGCCAGCAGTTACCCGGACAGTTCTGGGTACGAGCAGTACTTC
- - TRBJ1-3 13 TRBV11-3 CASSRGGKNTIYF TGTGCCAGCAGCCGGGGAGGGAAGAACACCATATATTTT
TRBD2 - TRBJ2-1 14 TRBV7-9 CASSLGGPSNEQFF TGTGCCAGCAGCCTGGGAGGGCCGAGTAATGAGCAGTTCTTC
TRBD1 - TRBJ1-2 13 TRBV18 CASSYAPGQVHTF TGTGCCAGCTCATACGCACCGGGACAGGTTCACACCTTC
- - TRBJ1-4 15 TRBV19 CASSLYGFPNEKLFF TGTGCCAGTAGTCTTTACGGGTTCCCGAATGAAAAACTGTTTTTT
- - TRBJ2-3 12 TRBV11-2 CASSSRGDTQYF TGTGCCAGCAGCTCACGGGGGGATACGCAGTATTTT
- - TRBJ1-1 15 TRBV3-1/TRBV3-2 CASSQDLQVITEAFF TGTGCCAGCAGCCAAGATCTACAGGTCATCACTGAAGCTTTCTTT
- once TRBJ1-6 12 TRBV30 CAWSVSGSPLHF TGTGCCTGGAGTGTTTCTGGCTCACCCCTCCACTTT
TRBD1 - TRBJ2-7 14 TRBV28 CASSSGQGINEQYF TGTGCCAGCAGTTCGGGACAGGGGATCAACGAGCAGTACTTC
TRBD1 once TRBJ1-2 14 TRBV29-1 CSAAPGTGGYGYTF TGCAGCGCCGCCCCCGGGACAGGGGGCTATGGCTACACCTTC
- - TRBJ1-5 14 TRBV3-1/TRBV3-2 CASSQRGWDQPQHF TGTGCCAGCAGCCAAAGGGGGTGGGATCAGCCCCAGCATTTT
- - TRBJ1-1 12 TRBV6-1 CASSEAGREAFF TGTGCCAGCAGTGAGGCCGGGAGAGAAGCTTTCTTT
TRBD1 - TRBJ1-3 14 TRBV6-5 CASRTGFAGNTIYF TGTGCCAGCAGGACAGGGTTCGCTGGAAACACCATATATTTT
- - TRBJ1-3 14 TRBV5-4 CASSLGAKGFTIYF TGTGCCAGCAGCTTGGGCGCCAAGGGGTTCACCATATATTTT
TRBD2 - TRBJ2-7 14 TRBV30 CAWSLSGRGYEQYF TGTGCCTGGAGCCTTAGCGGGAGGGGGTACGAGCAGTACTTC
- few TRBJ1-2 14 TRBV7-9 CASSPPWADYGYTF TGTGCCAGCAGCCCCCCCTGGGCCGACTATGGCTACACCTTC
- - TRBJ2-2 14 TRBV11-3 CASSLDPSAGELFF TGTGCCAGCAGCTTAGACCCGAGCGCCGGGGAGCTGTTTTTT
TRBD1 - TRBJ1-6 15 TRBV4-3 CASSHGRDRDSPLHF TGCGCCAGCAGCCACGGCCGGGACAGGGATTCACCCCTCCACTTT
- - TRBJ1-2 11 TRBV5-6 CASSLEAGYTF TGTGCCAGCAGCCTAGAAGCAGGCTACACCTTC
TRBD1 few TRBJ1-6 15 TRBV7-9 CASSPSGTGAPPLHF TGTGCCAGCAGCCCAAGCGGGACAGGGGCGCCCCCCCTCCACTTT
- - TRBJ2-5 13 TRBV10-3 CAIRGAGGVDQYF TGTGCCATCAGGGGAGCGGGCGGGGTGGACCAGTACTTC
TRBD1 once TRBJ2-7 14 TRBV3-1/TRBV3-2 CASSGQAFSYEQYF TGTGCCAGCAGCGGACAGGCCTTCTCCTACGAGCAGTACTTC
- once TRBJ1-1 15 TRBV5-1 CASSLAWGGNTEAFF TGCGCCAGCAGCTTGGCCTGGGGAGGGAACACTGAAGCTTTCTTT
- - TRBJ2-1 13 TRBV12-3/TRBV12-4 CASRLGPYNEQFF TGTGCCAGCAGGCTTGGGCCATACAATGAGCAGTTCTTC
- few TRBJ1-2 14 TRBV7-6 CASSLGLGQEGYTF TGTGCCAGCAGCTTAGGGCTGGGGCAGGAGGGCTACACCTTC
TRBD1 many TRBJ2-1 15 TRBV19 CASSLSGTGFNEQFF TGTGCCAGTAGTCTTTCCGGGACAGGATTCAATGAGCAGTTCTTC
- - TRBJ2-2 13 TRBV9 CASSAANTGELFF TGTGCCAGCAGCGCGGCGAACACCGGGGAGCTGTTTTTT
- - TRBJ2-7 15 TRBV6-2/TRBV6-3 CASSSPTRTGYEQYF TGTGCCAGCAGTTCCCCCACTAGGACCGGATACGAGCAGTACTTC
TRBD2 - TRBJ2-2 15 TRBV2 CASNGLAGATGELFF TGTGCCAGCAATGGACTAGCGGGAGCTACCGGGGAGCTGTTTTTT
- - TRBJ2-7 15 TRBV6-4 CASSGTYRASYEQYF TGTGCCAGCAGTGGAACGTACAGGGCCTCCTACGAGCAGTACTTC
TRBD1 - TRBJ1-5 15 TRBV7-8 CASSSGQATNQPQHF TGTGCCAGCAGCTCGGGACAGGCTACCAATCAGCCCCAGCATTTT
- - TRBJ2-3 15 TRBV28 CASSLTGTLTDTQYF TGTGCCAGCAGTTTAACCGGGACTCTCACAGATACGCAGTATTTT
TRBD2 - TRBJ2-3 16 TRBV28 CASTIGGAAATDTQYF TGTGCCAGCACCATCGGGGGGGCGGCCGCCACAGATACGCAGTATTTT
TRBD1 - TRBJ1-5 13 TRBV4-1 CASSQRSGGPQHF TGCGCCAGCAGCCAGCGCTCAGGGGGGCCCCAGCATTTT
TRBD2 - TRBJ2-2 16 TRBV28 CASSLTSGANTGELFF TGTGCCAGCAGTCTGACTAGCGGGGCGAACACCGGGGAGCTGTTTTTT
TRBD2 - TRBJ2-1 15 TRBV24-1 CATSEGLANYNEQFF TGTGCCACCAGCGAGGGACTAGCGAACTACAATGAGCAGTTCTTC
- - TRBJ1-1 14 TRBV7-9 CASSRGKWDTEAFF TGTGCCAGCAGCCGAGGTAAATGGGACACTGAAGCTTTCTTT
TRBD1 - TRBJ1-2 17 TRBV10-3 CAISDSGTVGVGYGYTF TGTGCCATCAGTGACTCCGGGACAGTCGGGGTAGGCTATGGCTACACCTTC
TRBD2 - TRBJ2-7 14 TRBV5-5 CASSSGLAGGEQYF TGTGCCAGCAGCTCGGGACTAGCGGGAGGCGAGCAGTACTTC
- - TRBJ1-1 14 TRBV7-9 CASSSSSGGTEAFF TGTGCCAGCAGCTCGTCAAGCGGGGGCACTGAAGCTTTCTTT
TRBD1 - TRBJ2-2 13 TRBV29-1 CSVDLQGSGELFF TGCAGCGTTGACTTACAGGGGTCCGGGGAGCTGTTTTTT
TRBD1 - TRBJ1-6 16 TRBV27 CASSLTGQPYNSPLHF TGTGCCAGCAGTCTGACGGGACAGCCCTATAATTCACCCCTCCACTTT